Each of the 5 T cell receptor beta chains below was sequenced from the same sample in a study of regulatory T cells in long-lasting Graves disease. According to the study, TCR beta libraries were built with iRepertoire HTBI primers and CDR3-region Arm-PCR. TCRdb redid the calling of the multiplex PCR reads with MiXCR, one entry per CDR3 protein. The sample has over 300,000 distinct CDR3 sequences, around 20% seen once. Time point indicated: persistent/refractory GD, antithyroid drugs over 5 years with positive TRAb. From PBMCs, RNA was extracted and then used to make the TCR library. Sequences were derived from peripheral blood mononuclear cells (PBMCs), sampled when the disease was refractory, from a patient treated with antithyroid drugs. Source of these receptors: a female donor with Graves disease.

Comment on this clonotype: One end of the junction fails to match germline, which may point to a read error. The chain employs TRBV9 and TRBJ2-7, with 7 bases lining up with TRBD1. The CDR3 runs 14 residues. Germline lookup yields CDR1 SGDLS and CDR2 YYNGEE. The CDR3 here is CASSVEGTRGPNSF. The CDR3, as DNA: TGTGCCAGCAGCGTAGAAGGGACGAGGGGGCCTAATTCCTTC.

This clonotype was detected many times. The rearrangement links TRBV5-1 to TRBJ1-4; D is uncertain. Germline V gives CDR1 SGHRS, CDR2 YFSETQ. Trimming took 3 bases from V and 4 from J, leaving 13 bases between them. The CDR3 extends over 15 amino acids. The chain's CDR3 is CASSSSSPRNEKLFF. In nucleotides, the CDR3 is TGCGCCAGCAGCTCCTCAAGTCCGCGTAATGAAAAACTGTTTTTT.

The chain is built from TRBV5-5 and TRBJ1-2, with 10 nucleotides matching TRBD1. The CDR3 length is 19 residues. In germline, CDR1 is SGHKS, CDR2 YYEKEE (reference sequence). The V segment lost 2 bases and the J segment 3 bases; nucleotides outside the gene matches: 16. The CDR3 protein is CASSFVWKPSDRGYYGYTF. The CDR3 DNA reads TGTGCCAGCAGCTTTGTGTGGAAACCATCGGACAGGGGGTACTATGGCTACACCTTC.

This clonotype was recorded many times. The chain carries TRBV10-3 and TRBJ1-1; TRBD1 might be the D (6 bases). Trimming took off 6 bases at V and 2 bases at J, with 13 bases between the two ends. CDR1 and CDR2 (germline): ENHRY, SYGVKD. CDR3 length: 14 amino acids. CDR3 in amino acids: CAIRLGGPNTEAFF. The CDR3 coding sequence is TGTGCCATCAGACTAGGGGGGCCAAACACTGAAGCTTTCTTT.

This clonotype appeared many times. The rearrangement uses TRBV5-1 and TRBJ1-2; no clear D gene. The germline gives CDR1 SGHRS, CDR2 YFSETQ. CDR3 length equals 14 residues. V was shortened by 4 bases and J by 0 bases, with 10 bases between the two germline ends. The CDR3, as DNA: TGCGCCAGCAGCCCCCTGACGGCTAACTATGGCTACACCTTC. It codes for CASSPLTANYGYTF.